The 5 T cell receptor beta chains listed next were all sequenced from one sample in a study of cytomegalovirus exposure and HLA in healthy donors. Assay: immunoSEQ multiplex PCR; the TCRdb copy retains only in-frame clones and omits some. The table includes more than 80,000 clones, about nine tenths detected once. Sequences were obtained from PBMCs. The receptors derive from a young woman in good health and CMV-seropositive.

The rearrangement uses TRBV2 and TRBJ1-5, with D possibly TRBD1 on 6 matching bases. Germline loops: CDR1 SNHLY, CDR2 FYNNEI. This CDR3 is 16 amino acids long. Trimming shortened V by 5 bases and J by 2 bases, and 16 bases separated the two germline ends. CDR3 sequence: CASSKGGGRGNQPQHF. CDR3 nucleotides: TGTGCCAGCAGTAAGGGGGGGGGTAGGGGCAATCAGCCCCAGCATTTT.

This chain connects TRBV11-2 to TRBJ1-3; D is possibly TRBD1 (6 bases). V was shortened by 2 bases and J by 2 bases, with 7 bases between the two germline ends. The CDR3 contains 14 residues. Germline values: CDR1 SGHAT, CDR2 FQNNGV. The CDR3 region has the DNA TGTGCCAGCAGCTTAACAGGGACTGGAAACACCATATATTTT. Residues: CASSLTGTGNTIYF.

The chain recombines TRBV28 with TRBJ1-2, with 9 nucleotides matching TRBD1. CDR1 and CDR2 from the germline V gene are MDHEN and SYDVKM. The CDR3 runs to 13 residues. V trimming: 6 bases; J trimming: 4 bases; junction bases outside the gene matches: 3. CDR3 DNA sequence: TGTGCCAGCAGCATGGGACAGGGCTATGGCTACACCTTC. Translated: CASSMGQGYGYTF.

V gene TRBV27 combines with J gene TRBJ1-2, with 7 bases identical to TRBD1. This CDR3 spans 16 amino acids. V shed 4 bases and J 6 bases; nucleotides not matched to a gene: 14. Per germline, CDR1 MNHEY and CDR2 SMNVEV (reference sequence). The CDR3 sequence: CASSSTRGQVGHGYTF. The CDR3 DNA sequence: TGTGCCAGCAGTTCTACCCGCGGACAGGTGGGGCATGGCTACACCTTC.

The CDR3 protein is CASSPLPGGITDTQYF. In nucleotides, the CDR3 is TGTGCCAGCAGCCCCCTACCGGGGGGGATCACAGATACGCAGTATTTT. The genes are TRBV11-2 and TRBJ2-3; 8 positions match TRBD2. The CDR3 spans 16 residues. Germline CDR1 SGHAT, CDR2 FQNNGV. V gave up 5 bases and J gave up 2 bases; unmatched junction bases: 9.